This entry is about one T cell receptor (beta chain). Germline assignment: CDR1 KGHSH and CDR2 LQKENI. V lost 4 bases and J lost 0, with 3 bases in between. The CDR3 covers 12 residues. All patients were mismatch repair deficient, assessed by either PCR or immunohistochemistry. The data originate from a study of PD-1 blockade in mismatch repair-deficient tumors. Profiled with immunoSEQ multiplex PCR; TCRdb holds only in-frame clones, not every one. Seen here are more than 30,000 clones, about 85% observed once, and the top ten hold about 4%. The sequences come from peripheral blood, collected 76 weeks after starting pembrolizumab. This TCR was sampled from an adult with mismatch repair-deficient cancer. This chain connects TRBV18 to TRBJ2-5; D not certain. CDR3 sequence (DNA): TGTGCCAGCTCACAGTACCAAGAGACCCAGTACTTC. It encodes CASSQYQETQYF.